Listed below are T cell receptor beta chains from one sample, sequenced in a study of breast tumors, draining lymph nodes, adjacent tissues. TCRdb recomputed calls from the multiplex PCR reads with MiXCR, one row per CDR3 protein. Counted here are some 22,000 distinct CDR3 sequences, roughly 41% occurring once; the ten biggest clones make up roughly a quarter. Material: breast tumor tissue. All receptors derive from a female donor with breast cancer. Some clones in this sample may be carry-over from other donors' samples. The conserved cysteine and the conserved F or W are not part of the CDR3 here. Fields, in order: D gene, CDR3 length, V gene, CDR3 protein. A D gene is named only where the DNA matches it firmly.

d_call: TRBD2; cdr3_length: 18; v_call: TRBV11-2; cdr3_aa: ASSLDRTGLAGVSTDTQY
d_call: -; cdr3_length: 12; v_call: TRBV4-3; cdr3_aa: ASSHPSGRGEQY
d_call: -; cdr3_length: 14; v_call: TRBV27; cdr3_aa: ASSLSIWGANEKLF
d_call: -; cdr3_length: 10; v_call: TRBV2; cdr3_aa: ASSDITDTQY
d_call: -; cdr3_length: 13; v_call: TRBV5-1; cdr3_aa: ASSLDSSGNQPQH
d_call: TRBD1; cdr3_length: 12; v_call: TRBV7-2; cdr3_aa: ASSLGQGKNIQY
d_call: -; cdr3_length: 12; v_call: TRBV2; cdr3_aa: ASRWTLANYGYT
d_call: -; cdr3_length: 10; v_call: TRBV30; cdr3_aa: AWRAAGGPQH
d_call: -; cdr3_length: 13; v_call: TRBV20-1; cdr3_aa: SDPISGTGANVLT
d_call: TRBD1; cdr3_length: 13; v_call: TRBV5-6; cdr3_aa: ASSFLLRDRGVAF
d_call: TRBD2; cdr3_length: 18; v_call: TRBV19; cdr3_aa: ASSGRRSSGRSGSYTEQF
d_call: -; cdr3_length: 13; v_call: TRBV19; cdr3_aa: ASSTGPGGREKLF
d_call: TRBD1; cdr3_length: 13; v_call: TRBV11-2; cdr3_aa: ASSLVTGVNYGYT
d_call: TRBD2; cdr3_length: 13; v_call: TRBV7-3; cdr3_aa: ASSSLAGVTDTQY
d_call: -; cdr3_length: 12; v_call: TRBV6-1; cdr3_aa: ASSELSGSFVLT
d_call: TRBD2; cdr3_length: 11; v_call: TRBV5-1; cdr3_aa: ASSGSGSHEQF
d_call: -; cdr3_length: 12; v_call: TRBV2; cdr3_aa: ASSVGGALNEQY
d_call: -; cdr3_length: 12; v_call: TRBV20-1; cdr3_aa: SAAEDTGANVLT
d_call: -; cdr3_length: 13; v_call: TRBV5-6; cdr3_aa: ASSSPSQVSYEQY
d_call: TRBD1; cdr3_length: 13; v_call: TRBV5-1; cdr3_aa: ASSSTGAQSYEQY
d_call: TRBD1; cdr3_length: 11; v_call: TRBV5-4; cdr3_aa: ASSPGTVEKLF
d_call: TRBD2; cdr3_length: 17; v_call: TRBV5-6; cdr3_aa: ASSSSGTSGRSVKNIQY
d_call: TRBD1; cdr3_length: 12; v_call: TRBV7-2; cdr3_aa: ASSFRDRTYEQY
d_call: TRBD1; cdr3_length: 15; v_call: TRBV6-5; cdr3_aa: ASSYSPGQGANEKLF
d_call: -; cdr3_length: 12; v_call: TRBV19; cdr3_aa: ASTPPGAQEKLF
d_call: -; cdr3_length: 9; v_call: TRBV5-8; cdr3_aa: ASSSLGPQH
d_call: -; cdr3_length: 9; v_call: TRBV10-2; cdr3_aa: GSSDGNEQY
d_call: -; cdr3_length: 12; v_call: TRBV24-1; cdr3_aa: ATSDSHRTAEAF
d_call: TRBD1; cdr3_length: 18; v_call: TRBV24-1; cdr3_aa: ATSDPIGTGDYSSYNEQF
d_call: TRBD2; cdr3_length: 13; v_call: TRBV7-2; cdr3_aa: ASSTRTSGSQEQY
d_call: TRBD1; cdr3_length: 16; v_call: TRBV4-1; cdr3_aa: ASSQDGTGFVAGNTIY
d_call: -; cdr3_length: 13; v_call: TRBV27; cdr3_aa: ASSGRGRGGYGYT
d_call: -; cdr3_length: 13; v_call: TRBV19; cdr3_aa: ASSMEKGIHYEQY
d_call: -; cdr3_length: 12; v_call: TRBV24-1; cdr3_aa: ATSDSRGAGPQH
d_call: TRBD2; cdr3_length: 11; v_call: TRBV10-2; cdr3_aa: AVGLAATDTQY
d_call: TRBD2; cdr3_length: 20; v_call: TRBV7-8; cdr3_aa: ASSPHHGTSGGFLWGQETQY
d_call: -; cdr3_length: 11; v_call: TRBV20-1; cdr3_aa: SARDPQGGEQY
d_call: TRBD2; cdr3_length: 10; v_call: TRBV5-1; cdr3_aa: GPGLDPYEQY
d_call: TRBD1; cdr3_length: 13; v_call: TRBV5-1; cdr3_aa: ASSLAYRGAYEQY
d_call: -; cdr3_length: 14; v_call: TRBV5-1; cdr3_aa: ASTRRPGSEQETQY
d_call: TRBD1; cdr3_length: 11; v_call: TRBV30; cdr3_aa: AWSGGQGDGYT
d_call: TRBD2; cdr3_length: 13; v_call: TRBV5-4; cdr3_aa: ASRSREGFTDTQY
d_call: TRBD1; cdr3_length: 12; v_call: TRBV10-3; cdr3_aa: AIREQGARYEQY
d_call: -; cdr3_length: 12; v_call: TRBV30; cdr3_aa: AWKRRDTNSPLH
d_call: -; cdr3_length: 11; v_call: TRBV30; cdr3_aa: AWSADSYNEQF
d_call: TRBD1; cdr3_length: 18; v_call: TRBV9; cdr3_aa: ASSVAPGQGPPSSGNTIY